The T cell receptor beta chain under discussion was sequenced for a study of cytomegalovirus exposure and HLA in healthy donors (TCRdb year 2017). Looking at the study overall: A later analysis indicated that the 130 or so validation repertoires were generated on the platform also employed for the 666 repertoires of the first cohort. The study was designed to test whether signatures of past pathogen exposure could be identified by cataloging public T cell receptors. Besides the first cohort of 550 to 750 subjects, a separate validation cohort made up of about 120 different subjects was used. The study combined high-throughput TCR immunosequencing, statistical association of individual TCRs with disease status, and machine learning to predict cytomegalovirus infection status. Broad study findings and their caveats: In the study, approximately 160 TCR beta chains were listed as associated with cytomegalovirus. Of the cluster scores, about 94% were above 0 in a later analysis, which found that TCRs clustered in the first cohort also tended to co-occur in the 90 to 150 validation repertoires. Three of the identified cytomegalovirus-associated TCR beta chains were confirmed in vitro to be specific for cytomegalovirus antigens. The classifier was reported to diagnose cytomegalovirus status with high specificity and sensitivity in both the original and validation cohorts. A later analysis lacked HLA typing for the validation cohort, so it scored co-occurrence in that cohort across all 110 or so repertoires. Across donors, most TCR sequences were observed very rarely, whereas some public TCRs were present in many individuals. According to the authors, the approach could potentially be generalized to other disease states and immunological phenotypes.

Turning to this clone: The clone's antigen remains unknown. It has no much larger one-base neighbor in the sample; base qualities were not kept.

Libraries came from the immunoSEQ multiplex PCR assay. Regarding the original processing steps: A statistical classification framework was built for diagnosing cytomegalovirus status from the catalog of TCR beta chain sequences. TCRdb holds this immuneACCESS table with in-frame rearrangements only. Some clones are missing; in checked studies, unresolved V genes explain under half, and the rest has no known cause. The D gene and trimming were derived from the DNA, and the V and J assignments and clone size from that table. In this sample the table shows more than 150,000 clones, 75% to 90% of which occur a single time. Roughly 7% of the sample is held by the ten biggest clonotypes. Trimming takes 1 base from V and 5 bases from J, and the germline ends sit 8 bases apart. The germline V gene provides CDR1 SGHTA and CDR2 FQGNSA. The CDR3, cysteine through phenylalanine, is 14 amino acids long. Only the CDR3 part of the read is kept: 42 bases, read in frame from the first base.

The donors were included in the validation cohort of some 120 subjects, a group kept apart from the roughly 670-subject first cohort. The source of this sequence is a man aged 18 to 30 in good health and CMV-seropositive. This sequence uses TRBV7-2 and TRBJ2-2; the D gene cannot be resolved reliably. The sequenced sample consisted of PBMCs. CDR3 reads: CASSLGLSTGELFF. The nucleotide sequence reads TGTGCCAGCAGCTTAGGACTCTCTACCGGGGAGCTGTTTTTT.